The 9 T cell receptor beta chains below were found in one sample sequenced in a study of breast tumors, draining lymph nodes, adjacent tissues. Axillary draining lymph nodes of breast cancer patients supplied the node samples. TCRdb passed the multiplex PCR reads through MiXCR, listing each CDR3 protein once. The table shows about 230,000 distinct CDR3 sequences, with about 32% occurring only once. Sequences were obtained from axillary lymph node tissue. Every receptor here comes from a female donor with breast cancer. Some clones in this sample may be carry-over from other donors' samples.

This clonotype was seen ten or more times. The gene calls are TRBV20-1 and TRBJ2-7; 9 positions match TRBD2. CDR1 DFQATT and CDR2 SNEGSKA come from the germline V gene (reference sequence). Trimming at V came to 0 bases and at J to 2 bases, leaving 5 bases not matched to a gene. CDR3 length: 15 amino acids. The CDR3 is CSARDVTSGTYEQYF. The CDR3 DNA follows: TGCAGTGCTAGAGACGTGACTAGCGGAACCTACGAGCAGTACTTC.

This clonotype was recorded many times. Germline is not matched at one junction end, which may reflect a read error. The chain couples TRBV5-8 to TRBJ1-2; D might be TRBD1 (5 bases). CDR3 size: 12 residues. The germline CDR1 and CDR2 sequences are SGHTS and YDEGEE. In nucleotides, the CDR3 is TGTGCCAGCAGCACCCTTCTACAGGCTAAGGAGTTC. It specifies CASSTLLQAKEF.

There are many counts of this clonotype. This chain uses TRBV4-1 with TRBJ2-4; D might be TRBD2 (7 bases). V lost 0 bases to trimming and J lost 2 bases, with 14 bases between them. Germline V gives CDR1 MGHRA, CDR2 YSYEKL. The CDR3 sequence is 17 residues long. CDR3 protein: CASSQDNGGGPKNIQYF. CDR3 nucleotide sequence: TGCGCCAGCAGCCAAGATAATGGGGGGGGGCCCAAAAACATTCAGTACTTC.

Many counts were recorded for this clonotype. The J gene is TRBJ1-4, the V gene TRBV19; maybe TRBD1 (5 bases). The V gene lost 4 bases and the J gene lost 0 bases, with 9 bases spanning the gap. Germline CDR1 and CDR2: LNHDA and SQIVND (reference sequence). This CDR3 region has 15 residues. As DNA, the CDR3 is TGTGCCAGTAGTAATCTGGGGGCAACTAATGAAAAACTGTTTTTT. Protein sequence: CASSNLGATNEKLFF.

The chain uses TRBV29-1 and TRBJ2-2; D not resolved. Per germline, CDR1 SQVTM and CDR2 ANQGSEA. V lost 7 bases and J 3 bases, leaving 12 bases between the germline ends. CDR3 size: 13 residues. The CDR3 DNA is TGCAGCGGTGTACACCTGGACACCGGGGAGCTGTTTTTT. Its protein is CSGVHLDTGELFF.

The V call is TRBV2, the J call TRBJ2-6, with TRBD2 matching over 7 bases. The CDR3 totals 16 residues. With V trimmed by 4 bases and J by 0 bases, 3 bases remained unmatched. CDR1 and CDR2 from the germline V gene are SNHLY and FYNNEI. CDR3 in DNA: TGTGCCAGCAGTGGGGGGGGGGGCTCTGGGGCCAACGTCCTGACTTTC. This encodes CASSGGGGSGANVLTF.

This clonotype was recorded at least ten times. The chain links TRBV19 to TRBJ2-1; 8 bases are a match to TRBD2. CDR1 and CDR2 (germline): LNHDA, SQIVND (reference sequence). Trimming took 4 bases from V and 7 from J; bases not matched to a gene: 9. This CDR3 region has 15 residues. DNA for the CDR3: TGTGCCAGTAGTACCGGAAGGCTAGCGGGTAATGAGCAGTTCTTC. Its protein product is CASSTGRLAGNEQFF.

This clonotype was recorded many times. CDR3 region: CASSPRGAGGSYEQYF. The CDR3 DNA is TGTGCCAGCTCACCACGGGGCGCAGGGGGATCCTACGAGCAGTACTTC. The chain has TRBV18 and TRBJ2-7, with 7 bases aligning to TRBD1. The CDR3 extends over 16 amino acids. Germline trimming cut 1 base from V and 1 base from J; bases unmatched to any gene: 7. Looked up from germline, CDR1 is KGHSH and CDR2 is LQKENI.

This clonotype was seen only a few times. A much bigger clone sits one base away, suggesting this may be a read error. V usage is TRBV5-4 and J usage is TRBJ2-1; D is possibly TRBD2 (5 bases). Germline V lookup: CDR1 SGHNT, CDR2 YYREEE (reference sequence). The CDR3 is 15 residues long. V was trimmed by 0 bases and J by 3 bases, leaving 10 bases between them. CDR3 in DNA: TGTGCCAGCAGCTTGGGTAGCGCGAGCTACAATGAGCAGTTCTTC. Translated: CASSLGSASYNEQFF.